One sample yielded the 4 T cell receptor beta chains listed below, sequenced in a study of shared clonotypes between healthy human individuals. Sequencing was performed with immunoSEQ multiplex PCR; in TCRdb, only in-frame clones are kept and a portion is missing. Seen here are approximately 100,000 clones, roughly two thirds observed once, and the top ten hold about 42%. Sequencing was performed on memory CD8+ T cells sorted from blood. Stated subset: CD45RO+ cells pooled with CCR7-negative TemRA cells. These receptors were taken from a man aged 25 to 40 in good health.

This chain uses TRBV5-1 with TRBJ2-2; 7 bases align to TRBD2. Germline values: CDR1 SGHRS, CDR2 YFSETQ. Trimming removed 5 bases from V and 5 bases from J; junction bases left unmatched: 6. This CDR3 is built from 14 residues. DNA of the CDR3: TGCGCCAGCAGGGAGGGAGGGTCGACCGGGGAGCTGTTTTTT. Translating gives CASREGGSTGELFF.

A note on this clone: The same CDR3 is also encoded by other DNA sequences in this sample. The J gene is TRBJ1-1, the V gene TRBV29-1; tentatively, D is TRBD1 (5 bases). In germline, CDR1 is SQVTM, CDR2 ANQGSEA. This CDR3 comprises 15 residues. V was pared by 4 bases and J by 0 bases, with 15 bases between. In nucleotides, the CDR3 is TGCAGCGTTGCCGCCGGGTGGGGGATGAACACTGAAGCTTTCTTT. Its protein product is CSVAAGWGMNTEAFF.

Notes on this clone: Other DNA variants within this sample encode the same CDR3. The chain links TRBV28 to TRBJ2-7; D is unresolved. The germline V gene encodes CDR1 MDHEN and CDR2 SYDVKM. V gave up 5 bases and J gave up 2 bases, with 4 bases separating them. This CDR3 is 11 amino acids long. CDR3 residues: CASSSAYEQYF. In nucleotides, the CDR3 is TGTGCCAGCAGTAGTGCCTACGAGCAGTACTTC.

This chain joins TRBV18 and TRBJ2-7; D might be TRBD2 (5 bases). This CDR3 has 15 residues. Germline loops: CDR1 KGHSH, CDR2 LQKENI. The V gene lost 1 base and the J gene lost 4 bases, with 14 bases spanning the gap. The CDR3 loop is CASSPQHSRTYEQYF. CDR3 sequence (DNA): TGTGCCAGCTCACCACAGCATAGTCGGACTTACGAGCAGTACTTC.